This T cell receptor beta chain comes out of a study of blood T cells in healthy people across ages. Study-level results: Age brought a roughly linear fall in TCR beta diversity measured per million T cells.

Comment on this clonotype: The antigen is undetermined.

This CDR3 comprises 15 residues. Germline V gene sequence: CDR1 KGHSY, CDR2 FQNENV. The germline V and J ends were trimmed by 1 base and 5 bases, with 14 bases remaining between them. Primed by a sample-barcoded 5' primer and a J-beta primer mix, a second PCR proceeded for 7 to 11 cycles. TCRdb ran MiXCR on the 5' RACE reads and lists one entry per CDR3 protein. The profile shows 1.5 million to 2 million distinct CDR3 sequences, about 30% of them singletons. Sequenced input: blood. This sequence was found in a woman younger than 45 in good health. The chain uses TRBV16 and TRBJ1-2; no clear D gene. The CDR3 region has the DNA TGTGCCAGCAGCCAATTGCAAAATAGTGCGTATGGCTACACCTTC. This encodes CASSQLQNSAYGYTF.